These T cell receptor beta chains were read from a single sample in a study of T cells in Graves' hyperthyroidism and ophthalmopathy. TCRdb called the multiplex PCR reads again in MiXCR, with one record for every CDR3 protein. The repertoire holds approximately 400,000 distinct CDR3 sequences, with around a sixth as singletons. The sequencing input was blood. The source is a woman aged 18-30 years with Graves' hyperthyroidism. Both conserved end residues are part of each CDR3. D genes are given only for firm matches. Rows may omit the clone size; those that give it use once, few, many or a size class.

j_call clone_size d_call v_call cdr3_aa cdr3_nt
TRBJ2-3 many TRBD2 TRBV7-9 CASRIRSGSLADTQYF TGTGCCAGCAGAATACGAAGCGGGAGTCTCGCAGATACGCAGTATTTT
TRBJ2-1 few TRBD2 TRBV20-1 CSASPSGGYNEQFF TGCAGTGCTAGTCCTAGCGGAGGTTACAATGAGCAGTTCTTC
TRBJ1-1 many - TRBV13 CASSLFDRRGVTEAFF TGTGCCAGCAGCTTATTTGACAGACGGGGCGTCACTGAAGCTTTCTTT
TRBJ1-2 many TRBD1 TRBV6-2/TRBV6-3 CASSDRVNLNYGYTF TGTGCCAGCAGTGACAGGGTGAACCTGAACTATGGCTACACCTTC
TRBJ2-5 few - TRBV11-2 CASSLDGTQYF TGTGCCAGCAGCTTAGATGGGACCCAGTACTTC
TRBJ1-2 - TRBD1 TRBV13 CASSLSGGYGYTF TGTGCCAGCAGCTTATCAGGGGGGTATGGCTACACCTTC
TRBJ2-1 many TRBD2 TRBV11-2 CASSSLHGTSADEQFF TGTGCCAGCAGCTCGCTCCACGGGACTAGCGCGGATGAGCAGTTCTTC
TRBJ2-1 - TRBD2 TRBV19 CASSISQRTSTEQFF TGTGCCAGTAGTATATCCCAAAGGACTAGCACTGAGCAGTTCTTC
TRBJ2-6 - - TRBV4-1 CASSHELSGANVLTF TGCGCCAGCAGCCATGAATTATCTGGGGCCAACGTCCTGACTTTC
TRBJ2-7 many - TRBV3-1 CASSLRAEQYF TGTGCCAGCAGCCTTCGGGCCGAGCAGTACTTC
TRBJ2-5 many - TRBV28 CASSPQGWETQYF TGTGCCAGCAGTCCACAGGGCTGGGAGACCCAGTACTTC
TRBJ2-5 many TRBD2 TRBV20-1 CSARVAGVGETQYF TGCAGTGCTAGAGTAGCGGGAGTCGGTGAGACCCAGTACTTC
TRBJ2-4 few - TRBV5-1 CASSFSALEGLAKNIQYF TGCGCCAGCAGCTTCTCTGCTCTTGAAGGTCTAGCCAAAAACATTCAGTACTTC
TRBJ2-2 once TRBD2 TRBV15 CATSRGVAGGPGTGELFF TGTGCCACCAGCAGAGGAGTAGCGGGGGGGCCGGGGACCGGGGAGCTGTTTTTT
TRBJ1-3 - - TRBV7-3 CASSFPGIGNTIYF TGTGCCAGCAGCTTCCCAGGGATTGGAAACACCATATATTTT
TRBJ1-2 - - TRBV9 CASSVEESYGYTF TGTGCCAGCAGCGTAGAGGAGTCTTATGGCTACACCTTC
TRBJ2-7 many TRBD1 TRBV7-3 CASSLTSTGGFFEQYF TGTGCCAGCAGCTTAACGTCGACAGGGGGGTTCTTCGAGCAGTACTTC
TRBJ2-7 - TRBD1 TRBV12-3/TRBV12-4 CASKPAGGHDEQYF TGTGCCAGCAAGCCAGCAGGGGGACACGACGAGCAGTACTTC
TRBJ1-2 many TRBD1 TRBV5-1 CASSVGQGEGGYTF TGCGCCAGCAGCGTAGGACAGGGTGAGGGTGGCTACACCTTC
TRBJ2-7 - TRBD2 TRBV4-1 CASSGFGGGYEQYF TGCGCCAGCAGCGGCTTTGGGGGGGGCTACGAGCAGTACTTC
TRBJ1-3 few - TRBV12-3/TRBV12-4 CASLFSGNTIYF TGTGCCAGCCTCTTCTCTGGAAACACCATATATTTT
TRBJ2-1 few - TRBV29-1 CSVDPRNNNEQFF TGCAGCGTCGACCCCAGGAATAACAATGAGCAGTTCTTC
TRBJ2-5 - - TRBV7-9 CASSPTGELQETQYF TGTGCCAGCAGCCCGACGGGGGAACTTCAAGAGACCCAGTACTTC
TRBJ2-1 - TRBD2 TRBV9 CASSLIAGDGEQFF TGTGCCAGCAGCTTAATAGCGGGAGACGGTGAGCAGTTCTTC
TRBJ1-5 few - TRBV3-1 CASSYRQLNQPQHF TGTGCCAGCAGCTACAGACAGTTAAATCAGCCCCAGCATTTT
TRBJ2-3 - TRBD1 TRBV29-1 CSVLGTEEAADTQYF TGCAGCGTTCTGGGGACAGAAGAGGCAGCAGATACGCAGTATTTT
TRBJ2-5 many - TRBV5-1 CASSFGQGSVETQYF TGCGCCAGCAGCTTTGGCCAGGGGAGTGTAGAGACCCAGTACTTC